These 24 T cell receptor beta chains originate from one sample sequenced in a study of shared clonotypes between healthy human individuals. The method was immunoSEQ multiplex PCR; TCRdb's version includes in-frame clones alone and lacks a portion of them. Found here are roughly 1,000,000 clones, 78% of them singletons; the top ten hold 0.5% to 0.6%. The sample consisted of memory CD4+ T cells from PBMCs. The subset is: CD45RA-negative fraction. The origin of the receptors is a young man in good health. Some clones in this sample may be carry-over from other donors' samples.

CDR3 region: CASSPPYGNAGNEQFF. CDR3 in DNA: TGTGCCAGCTCACCACCCTACGGGAATGCGGGGAATGAGCAGTTCTTC. The chain joins TRBV18 to TRBJ2-1, with a possible D match to TRBD2 (6 bases). Germline lookup yields CDR1 KGHSH and CDR2 LQKENI. CDR3 length equals 16 residues. Trimming took off 0 bases at V and 7 bases at J, with 16 bases between the two ends.

This clone has a single count. The chain has TRBV18 and TRBJ2-7, with D possibly being TRBD1 (5 bases). The CDR3 length is 15 residues. Germline V CDR1 and CDR2: KGHSH, LQKENI. The V and J ends lost 3 bases and 0 bases respectively, with 12 bases between them. CDR3 bases: TGTGCCAGCTCACCTCAGGGTGCAACCTCCTACGAGCAGTACTTC. Its protein product is CASSPQGATSYEQYF.

This sequence joins TRBV6-6 and TRBJ2-2, with 8 positions matching TRBD2. The CDR3 covers 15 residues. The V gene end was trimmed by 5 bases and the J gene end by 0 bases; junction bases not matched to a gene: 2. Per the germline V gene, CDR1 is MNHNY and CDR2 is SVGAGI (reference sequence). The CDR3 bases are TGTGCCAGCAGTAGACTAGCGCCGAACACCGGGGAGCTGTTTTTT. Translating gives CASSRLAPNTGELFF.

In this sample, this clone turned up many times. The V gene is TRBV6-1, the J gene TRBJ1-2, with D hard to call. V gave up 8 bases and J gave up 2 bases, with 6 bases separating them. This CDR3 spans 11 amino acids. Germline loops: CDR1 MNHNS, CDR2 SASEGT. The CDR3 DNA is TGTGCCAGCGCGGAAAACTATGGCTACACCTTC. This sequence encodes CASAENYGYTF.

This chain links TRBV18 with TRBJ1-4, with TRBD1 matching over 8 bases. V lost 6 bases, J lost 8 bases, and 8 bases stayed unmatched. Germline V gene data show CDR1 as KGHSH and CDR2 as LQKENI. This CDR3 is 14 amino acids long. CDR3: CASSQTGVREKLFF. The DNA for the CDR3 is TGTGCCAGCTCGCAGACAGGGGTGCGCGAAAAACTGTTTTTT.

This clone came up once. V and J are TRBV11-2 and TRBJ2-3; the D gene could be TRBD1 or TRBD2 (5 bases each). Germline V gives CDR1 SGHAT, CDR2 FQNNGV. V dropped 4 bases and J dropped 0 bases, with 14 bases sitting between them. The CDR3 has 16 amino acids. The DNA for the CDR3 is TGTGCCAGCAGCTCCTCGTTGGGACCTAGCACAGATACGCAGTATTTT. Residues: CASSSSLGPSTDTQYF.

The chain has TRBV5-1 and TRBJ1-4, with TRBD1 matching 7 bases. This CDR3 contains 16 residues. V trimming: 2 bases; J trimming: 3 bases; junction bases outside the gene matches: 7. Germline V lookup: CDR1 SGHRS, CDR2 YFSETQ. The CDR3 sequence: CASSFGRGQANEKLFF. CDR3 nucleotide sequence: TGCGCCAGCAGCTTCGGGAGGGGGCAGGCTAATGAAAAACTGTTTTTT.

This chain links TRBV11-2 with TRBJ2-1; D is unresolved. Deletions cut 4 bases from V and 3 bases from J, with 13 bases between. Germline V CDR1 and CDR2: SGHAT, FQNNGV. This CDR3 is 15 amino acids long. The CDR3 loop is CASSSNYALYNEQFF. In DNA form, the CDR3 reads TGTGCCAGCAGCTCCAACTATGCCCTCTACAATGAGCAGTTCTTC.

Remarks on this clone: This CDR3 is also generated by other DNA sequences in the sample. The chain couples TRBV7-2 to TRBJ1-1; D gene unclear. Trimming took off 4 bases at V and 1 base at J, with 7 bases between the two ends. The CDR3 runs to 13 residues. The germline CDR1 and CDR2 sequences are SGHTA and FQGNSA. The CDR3 loop is CASSSQPNTEAFF. CDR3 DNA: TGTGCCAGCAGCTCCCAGCCGAACACTGAAGCTTTCTTT.

In this sample, this clone turned up once. This chain uses TRBV19 with TRBJ1-1; a possible D gene is TRBD1 (5 bases). V lost 1 base, J lost 7 bases, and 16 bases lay in between. Germline CDR1 reads LNHDA; CDR2 reads SQIVND (reference sequence). The CDR3 runs 15 residues. This chain's CDR3 is CASSIGYGAVDEAFF. The CDR3 nucleotides read TGTGCCAGTAGTATAGGTTATGGGGCTGTCGATGAAGCTTTCTTT.

V gene TRBV29-1 combines with J gene TRBJ2-7; 7 nucleotides align to TRBD2. CDR3 length equals 12 residues. The V gene's germline CDR1 is SQVTM and CDR2 ANQGSEA. With V trimmed by 4 bases and J by 5 bases, 5 bases remained unmatched. CDR3 sequence: CSVVSGAHEQYF. Written as DNA, the CDR3 is TGCAGCGTTGTGAGCGGGGCCCACGAGCAGTACTTC.

This chain joins TRBV6-1 and TRBJ2-7; 9 bases map to TRBD1. Per germline, CDR1 MNHNS and CDR2 SASEGT. V gave up 4 bases and J gave up 2 bases; unmatched junction bases: 3. The CDR3 spans 14 residues. CDR3 protein: CASSGNRGPYEQYF. The CDR3 DNA follows: TGTGCCAGCAGTGGAAACAGGGGGCCCTACGAGCAGTACTTC.

The J gene is TRBJ1-4, the V gene TRBV5-5; the match to TRBD1 covers 7 bases. CDR3 length: 16 residues. The germline CDR1 and CDR2 sequences are SGHKS and YYEKEE (reference sequence). The J segment lost 5 bases and the V segment lost 4 bases, leaving 11 bases of the junction unmatched. CDR3 sequence: CASSAGGTAGNEKLFF. CDR3 coding DNA: TGTGCCAGCAGCGCGGGCGGGACAGCTGGGAATGAAAAACTGTTTTTT.

The J gene is TRBJ2-1, the V gene TRBV7-2; D remains unclear. V shed 3 bases and J shed 9 bases, with 12 bases lying between them. CDR3 length: 13 residues. CDR1 is SGHTA and CDR2 is FQGNSA in the germline V gene. The CDR3 spells CASSFRSPGEQFF. CDR3 nucleotides: TGTGCCAGCAGCTTCCGGTCCCCGGGTGAGCAGTTCTTC.

The V and J genes are TRBV19 and TRBJ2-4, with 9 nucleotides matching TRBD2. J was trimmed by 2 bases and V by 8 bases; bases with no gene match: 19. The CDR3 is made up of 19 amino acids. Per the germline V gene, CDR1 is LNHDA and CDR2 is SQIVND (reference sequence). The CDR3 region has the DNA TGTGCCAGTTTCTTGGAGGGCCCGTGGACTAGCGCCTCCAAAAACATTCAGTACTTC. It codes for CASFLEGPWTSASKNIQYF.

V usage is TRBV28 and J usage is TRBJ1-2; D not resolved. Germline CDR1 reads MDHEN; CDR2 reads SYDVKM. Trimming stripped 3 bases from V and 4 bases from J, with 15 bases between. The CDR3 consists of 15 residues. The CDR3 bases are TGTGCCAGCAGTTTGTCCCAGTATCGGGTCTATGGCTACACCTTC. Protein: CASSLSQYRVYGYTF.

The J gene is TRBJ2-6, the V gene TRBV28; the D gene is possibly TRBD1 (6 bases). The CDR3 runs to 18 residues. Deletions cut 2 bases from V and 0 bases from J, with 14 bases between. Germline V gives CDR1 MDHEN, CDR2 SYDVKM. The CDR3 DNA follows: TGTGCCAGCAGTTTACTAGGGGGTTCCTACTCTGGGGCCAACGTCCTGACTTTC. Translated: CASSLLGGSYSGANVLTF.

V is TRBV28 and J is TRBJ1-5; TRBD1 might be the D (6 bases). Germline V gene lookup returns CDR1 MDHEN and CDR2 SYDVKM. V lost 3 bases and J 6 bases, leaving 9 bases between the germline ends. This CDR3 is built from 13 residues. The CDR3 here is CASSFQGPQPQHF. The CDR3 DNA sequence: TGTGCCAGCAGTTTCCAGGGGCCTCAGCCCCAGCATTTT.

This chain connects TRBV5-6 to TRBJ2-1, with TRBD2 as a possible D gene (6 bases). V lost 5 bases and J lost 7, with 13 bases in between. CDR1 is SGHDT, CDR2 YYEEEE, per germline. The CDR3 contains 13 residues. CDR3 DNA: TGTGCCAGCAGGGGGGGTAGGTTTAATGAGCAGTTCTTC. Its translation is CASRGGRFNEQFF.

The V and J genes are TRBV19 and TRBJ1-2, with 12 bases fitting TRBD1. J gave up 8 bases and V 5 bases, and 9 bases lay outside the gene matches. CDR3 length equals 15 residues. The germline V gene encodes CDR1 LNHDA and CDR2 SQIVND (reference sequence). The CDR3 sequence: CASSDRDRGRRGYTF. The CDR3 coding sequence is TGTGCCAGTAGTGACCGGGACAGGGGGCGAAGGGGCTACACCTTC.

CDR3 in amino acids: CAWSARNTEAFF. As DNA, the CDR3 is TGTGCCTGGAGTGCAAGGAACACTGAAGCTTTCTTT. The gene calls are TRBV30 and TRBJ1-1; no clear D. CDR3 size: 12 residues. V lost 1 base and J lost 1, with 4 bases in between. CDR1 and CDR2 (germline): GTSNPN, SVGIG (reference sequence).

This clone occurred once. This chain joins TRBV2 and TRBJ2-7; D possibly corresponds to TRBD1 (6 bases). CDR1 and CDR2 from the germline V gene are SNHLY and FYNNEI. The CDR3 length is 14 residues. Trimming took off 3 bases at V and 4 bases at J, with 13 bases between the two ends. The CDR3 sequence: CASSEPTTGYEQYF. As DNA, the CDR3 is TGTGCCAGCAGTGAGCCTACTACAGGGTACGAGCAGTACTTC.

Here the CDR3 DNA reads TGTGCCAGCAGCGTGGCCCGGGGGGCAGATACGCAGTATTTT. It translates to CASSVARGADTQYF. This chain links TRBV11-3 with TRBJ2-3; 7 positions match TRBD2. The germline V gene has CDR1 SGHNT and CDR2 YENEEA. The CDR3 totals 14 residues. V was clipped by 5 bases and J by 4 bases; unmatched bases: 6.

As regards this clone: The same CDR3 is also encoded by other DNA sequences in this sample. The chain employs TRBV7-9 and TRBJ2-7; D is uncertain. The CDR3 is made up of 13 amino acids. V shed 0 bases and J shed 1 base, with 4 bases lying between them. CDR1 and CDR2 from the germline V gene are SEHNR and FQNEAQ (reference sequence). CDR3 residues: CASSLAGSYEQYF. In DNA, the CDR3 is TGTGCCAGCAGCTTAGCAGGTTCCTACGAGCAGTACTTC.